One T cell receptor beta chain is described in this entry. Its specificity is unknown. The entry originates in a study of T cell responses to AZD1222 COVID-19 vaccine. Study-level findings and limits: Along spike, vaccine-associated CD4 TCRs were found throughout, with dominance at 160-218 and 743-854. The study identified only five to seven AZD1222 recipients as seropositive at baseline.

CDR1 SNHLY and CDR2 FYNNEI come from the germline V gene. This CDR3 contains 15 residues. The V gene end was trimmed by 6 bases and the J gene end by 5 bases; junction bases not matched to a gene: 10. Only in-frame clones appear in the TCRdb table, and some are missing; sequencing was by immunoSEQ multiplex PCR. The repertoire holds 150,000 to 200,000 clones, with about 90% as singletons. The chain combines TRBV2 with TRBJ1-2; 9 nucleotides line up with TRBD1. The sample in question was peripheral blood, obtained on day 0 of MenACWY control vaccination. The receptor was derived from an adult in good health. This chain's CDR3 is CASRSFGQGMYGYTF. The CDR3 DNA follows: TGTGCCAGCAGGAGCTTCGGACAGGGGATGTATGGCTACACCTTC.